Below are 17 T cell receptor beta chains sequenced from a single sample in a study of cytomegalovirus exposure and HLA in healthy donors (TCRdb year 2017). Libraries came from the immunoSEQ multiplex PCR assay. The multiplex PCR relied on a mix of 60 forward primers for TCR Vbeta segments and 13 reverse primers for TCR Jbeta segments. TCRdb took over this immuneACCESS table, retaining in-frame rearrangements with V and J assigned. Such tables are incomplete; in checked studies, under half of the missing clones stem from an unresolved V gene, and the remainder is unexplained. The sample profile shows roughly 150,000 clones; more than 75% of them were found once. The biggest ten clones account for over 2% of the sample. Sequenced sample: PBMCs. These receptor sequences come from a man aged 30-40 years in good health and CMV-seronegative.

J is TRBJ2-1 and V is TRBV5-1; possibly TRBD2 for D (6 bases). This CDR3 is built from 15 residues. CDR1 and CDR2 (germline): SGHRS, YFSETQ. Trimming cost V 2 bases and J 2 bases, with 11 bases left between them. The CDR3 region has the DNA TGCGCCAGCAGCTTTCTGCGGGAAACCTACAATGAGCAGTTCTTC. It is translated as CASSFLRETYNEQFF.

This clone was seen only a few times. This rearrangement joins TRBV6-1 to TRBJ2-1; 9 positions match TRBD2. This CDR3 is built from 15 residues. Germline trimming cut 7 bases from V and 8 bases from J; bases unmatched to any gene: 12. Germline loops: CDR1 MNHNS, CDR2 SASEGT. The DNA of the CDR3 is TGTGCCAGCATCAGCGGGACTAGCTCCCGACATGAGCAGTTCTTC. Translating it yields CASISGTSSRHEQFF.

This sequence joins TRBV6-1 and TRBJ2-4, with 7 bases lining up with TRBD1. This CDR3 spans 18 amino acids. The trim removed 4 bases at V and 0 bases at J, leaving 12 bases unmatched. Germline V lookup: CDR1 MNHNS, CDR2 SASEGT. CDR3 sequence: CASSAGQTQSLAKNIQYF. The CDR3, as DNA: TGTGCCAGCAGTGCGGGACAGACCCAATCCCTAGCCAAAAACATTCAGTACTTC.

This rearrangement joins TRBV9 to TRBJ2-1; 10 nucleotides agree with TRBD2. V lost 3 bases and J lost 6; bases outside the gene matches: 6. Per the germline V gene, CDR1 is SGDLS and CDR2 is YYNGEE. The CDR3 is 15 residues long. The CDR3, as DNA: TGTGCCAGCAGCGGGCTAGCGGGAGCTGGCAATGAGCAGTTCTTC. Encoded protein: CASSGLAGAGNEQFF.

This clone was recorded a few times. The chain employs TRBV5-4 and TRBJ1-3; TRBD1 is a possible D gene (5 bases). The ends were cut back, 4 bases at V and 2 bases at J, with 10 bases in the middle. Germline CDR1 SGHNT, CDR2 YYREEE (reference sequence). This CDR3 contains 14 residues. The CDR3 nucleotides are TGTGCCAGCAGCCCTGGGGGGGCTGGAAACACCATATATTTT. It codes for CASSPGGAGNTIYF.

The rearrangement links TRBV9 to TRBJ2-1, with 7 bases matching TRBD1. V gave up 4 bases and J gave up 7 bases; unmatched junction bases: 5. The germline CDR1 and CDR2 sequences are SGDLS and YYNGEE. The CDR3 extends over 13 amino acids. The CDR3 DNA reads as TGTGCCAGCAGCAGTCAGGGGGTGAATGAGCAGTTCTTC. Translated, it gives CASSSQGVNEQFF.

In its sample, this clone was seen once. The chain employs TRBV5-1 and TRBJ2-5; possible D gene TRBD2, 5 bases. The J call is in doubt because the DNA end fits TRBJ2-7 better. The CDR3 totals 14 residues. The germline V gene encodes CDR1 SGHRS and CDR2 YFSETQ. CDR3 protein: CASTHRTGSYEQYF. The CDR3 DNA reads as TGCGCCAGCACCCATAGGACTGGCTCCTACGAGCAGTACTTC.

V usage is TRBV7-7 and J usage is TRBJ2-7, with D perhaps matching TRBD1 (5 bases). This CDR3 spans 14 amino acids. Between the trimmed V and J ends, which lost 5 bases and 2 bases, there was a span of 13 bases. Looked up from germline, CDR1 is SSHAT and CDR2 is FNYEAQ (reference sequence). The CDR3 DNA reads TGTGCCAGCAGCCCACCAGGGCAGGCCTACGAGCAGTACTTC. Translated: CASSPPGQAYEQYF.

This sequence joins TRBV9 and TRBJ2-3; weak D call: TRBD2 (7 bases). V was clipped by 3 bases and J by 14 bases, with 16 bases between them. Germline assignment: CDR1 SGDLS and CDR2 YYNGEE. The CDR3 runs to 12 residues. This chain's CDR3 is CASSALGAGAYF. The CDR3 coding sequence is TGTGCCAGCAGCGCCTTGGGGGCGGGAGCGTATTTT.

CDR3 sequence: CASSPQRAGPYEQYF. The CDR3 DNA sequence: TGTGCCAGCAGCCCCCAGAGAGCGGGGCCCTACGAGCAGTACTTC. The chain joins TRBV9 to TRBJ2-7; 7 bases are a match to TRBD2. The germline CDR1 and CDR2 sequences are SGDLS and YYNGEE. J was trimmed by 2 bases and V by 4 bases; bases with no gene match: 9. The CDR3 has 15 residues.

The V and J genes are TRBV9 and TRBJ2-1; tentative D call: TRBD2 (5 bases). The CDR3 has 15 residues. The ends were cut back, 0 bases at V and 4 bases at J, with 11 bases in the middle. Germline V gene data show CDR1 as SGDLS and CDR2 as YYNGEE. The CDR3 DNA reads TGTGCCAGCAGCGTAGGAGGGAACGGGTACAATGAGCAGTTCTTC. Residues: CASSVGGNGYNEQFF.

V gene TRBV18 combines with J gene TRBJ1-1; D not certain. The germline V and J ends were trimmed by 2 bases and 3 bases, with 7 bases remaining between them. Per the germline V gene, CDR1 is KGHSH and CDR2 is LQKENI. This CDR3 is 13 amino acids long. DNA for the CDR3: TGTGCCAGCTCACCAAGGGAGGACACTGAAGCTTTCTTT. It yields the protein CASSPREDTEAFF.

The chain is built from TRBV9 and TRBJ2-3; 9 nucleotides line up with TRBD2. Germline V gene lookup returns CDR1 SGDLS and CDR2 YYNGEE. The CDR3 runs 20 residues. Losses at the gene ends were 4 bases for V and 0 bases for J; bases not matched to a gene: 18. The CDR3 region is CASSPPPTTGTSLSTDTQYF. The CDR3 DNA reads as TGTGCCAGCAGCCCTCCCCCTACAACCGGGACTAGCCTCAGCACAGATACGCAGTATTTT.

The gene calls are TRBV7-2 and TRBJ2-7; the match to TRBD2 covers 12 bases. Germline V lookup: CDR1 SGHTA, CDR2 FQGNSA. V trimming: 3 bases; J trimming: 2 bases; junction bases outside the gene matches: 8. CDR3 length equals 17 residues. This CDR3 reads CASSLTSGSRFPYEQYF. For the CDR3, the DNA is TGTGCCAGCAGCTTGACTAGCGGGAGCCGGTTCCCCTACGAGCAGTACTTC. The variable domain in full, with the rest retrieved from reference TRBV7-2 and TRBJ2-7, is GAGVSQSPSNKVTEKGKDVELRCDPISGHTALYWYRQSLGQGLEFLIYFQGNSAPDKSGLPSDRFSAERTGGSVSTLTIQRTQQEDSAVYLCASSLTSGSRFPYEQYFGPGTRLTVT.

This clone turned up a few times. The chain combines TRBV5-4 with TRBJ2-7; perhaps TRBD2 as D (6 bases). Germline V gene data show CDR1 as SGHNT and CDR2 as YYREEE (reference sequence). The V gene lost 4 bases and the J gene lost 3 bases, with 14 bases spanning the gap. There are 14 residues in the CDR3. The DNA for the CDR3 is TGTGCCAGCAGCCCCTGGGGGGTTCTCTACGAGCAGTACTTC. Protein product: CASSPWGVLYEQYF. Combining the CDR3 with reference TRBV5-4 and TRBJ2-7 gives the whole variable domain ETGVTQSPTHLIKTRGQQVTLRCSSQSGHNTVSWYQQALGQGPQFIFQYYREEENGRGNFPPRFSGLQFPNYSSELNVNALELDDSALYLCASSPWGVLYEQYFGPGTRLTVT.

The rearrangement uses TRBV5-4 and TRBJ1-3; a possible D gene is TRBD1 (6 bases). This CDR3 region has 16 residues. The ends were cut back, 1 base at V and 1 base at J, with 12 bases in the middle. CDR1 SGHNT and CDR2 YYREEE come from the germline V gene (reference sequence). CDR3 sequence (DNA): TGTGCCAGCAGCTTGAATCGGGGGGCGTCTGGAAACACCATATATTTT. Translating it yields CASSLNRGASGNTIYF.

J is TRBJ1-3 and V is TRBV10-3; TRBD1 is a possible D gene (5 bases). Germline V gene sequence: CDR1 ENHRY, CDR2 SYGVKD. V shed 3 bases and J shed 0 bases, with 15 bases lying between them. The CDR3 is 17 amino acids. The CDR3 region is CAISEVSGGDSGNTIYF. Here the CDR3 DNA reads TGTGCCATCAGTGAAGTGTCGGGAGGGGACTCTGGAAACACCATATATTTT.